This passage covers 31 T cell receptor beta chains from one sample sequenced in a study of cytomegalovirus exposure and HLA in healthy donors. PCR involved 60 Vbeta and 13 Jbeta primers. TCRdb keeps only in-frame clones here, not all; method: immunoSEQ multiplex PCR. Among approximately 200,000 clones listed, about 80% were seen once. Sequencing input: PBMCs. All receptors come from a man aged 35 to 55 in good health and CMV-seronegative.

This clone was counted a few times. The genes are TRBV15 and TRBJ1-6; 9 bases are shared with TRBD1. The CDR3 is 14 amino acids. CDR1 and CDR2 from the germline V gene are LNHNV and YYDKDF (reference sequence). V lost 4 bases, J lost 10 bases, and 5 bases stayed unmatched. CDR3 nucleotides: TGTGCCACCAGCATACAGGGGGCCGGGTCACCCCTCCACTTT. Translating it yields CATSIQGAGSPLHF.

This clone was seen a single time. The V and J genes are TRBV27 and TRBJ1-4; possibly TRBD1 for D (6 bases). Trimming pared 2 bases from V and 2 bases from J, leaving 12 bases between. CDR1 MNHEY and CDR2 SMNVEV come from the germline V gene (reference sequence). The CDR3 is 16 amino acids. CDR3 nucleotides: TGTGCCAGCAGTTTACGGGGGGGCGAGACTAATGAAAAACTGTTTTTT. Translated, it gives CASSLRGGETNEKLFF.

The chain links TRBV28 to TRBJ2-6; a weak D match, TRBD1 (5 bases). The CDR3 has 14 residues. Germline-derived CDR1 and CDR2 are MDHEN and SYDVKM. V was trimmed by 8 bases and J by 2 bases, leaving 10 bases between them. The DNA for the CDR3 is TGTGCCAGCTATCAGGGAACTGGGGCCAACGTCCTGACTTTC. Its protein is CASYQGTGANVLTF.

This chain joins TRBV4-2 and TRBJ2-1; 8 bases match TRBD1. The V segment lost 0 bases and the J segment 8 bases; nucleotides outside the gene matches: 18. The CDR3 is 19 amino acids. CDR1 and CDR2 from the germline V gene are LGHNA and YNFKEQ. The CDR3: CASSQDVETGAPKNDEQFF. The CDR3 bases are TGTGCCAGCAGCCAAGATGTTGAGACAGGGGCCCCAAAGAATGATGAGCAGTTCTTC.

The chain joins TRBV28 to TRBJ2-7; the D gene is possibly TRBD1 (5 bases). V was shortened by 5 bases and J by 4 bases, with 18 bases between the two germline ends. Germline CDR1 MDHEN, CDR2 SYDVKM. The CDR3 has 15 amino acids. The CDR3 DNA reads as TGTGCCAGCAGTCAGCGAGTATACAGGCCTTACGAGCAGTACTTC. Its translation is CASSQRVYRPYEQYF.

This clone was observed a single time. The chain joins TRBV2 to TRBJ2-5, with a possible D match to TRBD1 (5 bases). CDR3 length equals 13 residues. The V end lost 3 bases, the J end lost 4 bases, and 9 bases lay between the germline ends. CDR1 and CDR2 from the germline V gene are SNHLY and FYNNEI. The CDR3 nucleotides read TGTGCCAGCAGTGATGCGACAGTAGAGACCCAGTACTTC. Amino acids: CASSDATVETQYF.

The J gene is TRBJ1-6, the V gene TRBV27; 10 bases align to TRBD1. V trimming: 6 bases; J trimming: 2 bases; junction bases outside the gene matches: 1. This CDR3 spans 15 amino acids. Germline values: CDR1 MNHEY, CDR2 SMNVEV (reference sequence). The CDR3 coding sequence is TGTGCCAGCAGGACAGGGGGCCCCTATAATTCACCCCTCCACTTT. It codes for CASRTGGPYNSPLHF.

CDR3 nucleotides: TGTGCCAGCAGTCGGGTTGTCTTCGATGGCTACACCTTC. Protein product: CASSRVVFDGYTF. This chain connects TRBV6-5 to TRBJ1-2; D uncertain. The germline V gene encodes CDR1 MNHEY and CDR2 SVGAGI. V was shortened by 5 bases and J by 6 bases, with 13 bases between the two germline ends. The CDR3 has 13 amino acids.

The chain is built from TRBV2 and TRBJ2-1; 11 nucleotides line up with TRBD2. CDR3 length: 14 amino acids. Losses at the gene ends were 4 bases for V and 8 bases for J; bases not matched to a gene: 4. Germline V gene sequence: CDR1 SNHLY, CDR2 FYNNEI. The CDR3 sequence: CASSVLAGGYEQFF. The CDR3 DNA reads TGTGCCAGCAGTGTTCTAGCGGGAGGCTATGAGCAGTTCTTC.

The chain uses TRBV6-6 and TRBJ2-4; TRBD1 agrees at 7 bases. Unmatched junction bases numbered 2, after V lost 6 bases and J lost 6 bases. The germline V gene encodes CDR1 MNHNY and CDR2 SVGAGI (reference sequence). The CDR3 covers 12 residues. CDR3 amino acids: CASSRQGNIQYF. The CDR3 DNA reads as TGTGCCAGCAGCCGACAGGGAAACATTCAGTACTTC.

The J gene is TRBJ2-7, the V gene TRBV4-1; weak D call: TRBD1 (5 bases). V lost 4 bases to trimming and J lost 0 bases, with 10 bases between them. The CDR3 loop spans 14 amino acids. Germline V lookup: CDR1 MGHRA, CDR2 YSYEKL. CDR3 sequence (DNA): TGCGCCAGCAGCCCAGGGATCAGCTCCTACGAGCAGTACTTC. This sequence encodes CASSPGISSYEQYF.

This chain connects TRBV5-1 to TRBJ2-1; TRBD2 matches at 8 bases. CDR1 is SGHRS, CDR2 YFSETQ, per germline. This CDR3 has 14 residues. Trimming cost V 0 bases and J 5 bases; bases outside gene matches: 1. The chain's CDR3 is CASSLEGLDNEQFF. DNA for the CDR3: TGCGCCAGCAGCTTGGAGGGACTAGACAATGAGCAGTTCTTC.

The chain joins TRBV6-6 to TRBJ1-3, with D unclear. The V end lost 9 bases, the J end lost 8 bases, and 11 bases lay between the germline ends. The germline V gene has CDR1 MNHNY and CDR2 SVGAGI (reference sequence). There are 11 residues in the CDR3. CDR3: CARQASDTIYF. Written as DNA, the CDR3 is TGTGCCAGGCAGGCAAGTGACACCATATATTTT.

V is TRBV7-2 and J is TRBJ1-1, with a possible D match to TRBD1 (6 bases). CDR3 length equals 13 residues. Trimming removed 6 bases from V and 2 bases from J, with 10 bases in between. Germline V gene lookup returns CDR1 SGHTA and CDR2 FQGNSA. Written as DNA, the CDR3 is TGTGCCAGCAGTGCACAGGGTAACACTGAAGCTTTCTTT. Translated, it gives CASSAQGNTEAFF.

The V and J genes are TRBV14 and TRBJ2-1; D might be TRBD2 (5 bases). Trimming shortened V by 2 bases and J by 7 bases, and 12 bases separated the two germline ends. The germline V gene encodes CDR1 SGHDN and CDR2 FVKESK. The CDR3 spans 14 residues. CDR3 coding DNA: TGTGCCAGCAGCCAAAGCGGCTCGGGGAATGAGCAGTTCTTC. Amino acid sequence: CASSQSGSGNEQFF.

The V gene is TRBV29-1, the J gene TRBJ2-1, with 11 bases fitting TRBD1. CDR1 and CDR2 (germline): SQVTM, ANQGSEA. This CDR3 spans 13 amino acids. The ends lost 8 bases at V and 4 bases at J; junction bases unmatched: 4. Written as DNA, the CDR3 is TGCAGCACCGGGACAGGGGGATACAATGAGCAGTTCTTC. Residues: CSTGTGGYNEQFF.

This clone has only a few counts. Here the CDR3 DNA reads TGTGCCAGTAGTACCGGGACTAGCGGAGATGGGCAGTACTTC. Its translation: CASSTGTSGDGQYF. This chain connects TRBV19 to TRBJ2-7; 11 bases map to TRBD2. The V segment lost 4 bases and the J segment 9 bases; nucleotides outside the gene matches: 8. The germline CDR1 and CDR2 sequences are LNHDA and SQIVND (reference sequence). This CDR3 comprises 14 residues.

The chain combines TRBV7-3 with TRBJ2-2, with 7 bases identical to TRBD1. Per the germline V gene, CDR1 is SGHTA and CDR2 is FQGTGA. Trimming cost V 0 bases and J 8 bases; bases outside gene matches: 15. The CDR3 consists of 18 residues. CDR3 in amino acids: CASSLTTLARQGAGELFF. As DNA, the CDR3 is TGTGCCAGCAGCTTAACGACGTTGGCCCGACAGGGCGCGGGGGAGCTGTTTTTT.

The rearrangement links TRBV28 to TRBJ1-1; 9 bases are shared with TRBD1. Trimming took 3 bases from V and 3 from J; bases not matched to a gene: 5. Germline CDR1 reads MDHEN; CDR2 reads SYDVKM. This CDR3 contains 15 residues. The CDR3 spells CASSLTGGEDTEAFF. The CDR3 nucleotides are TGTGCCAGCAGTTTGACAGGGGGTGAGGACACTGAAGCTTTCTTT.

The chain employs TRBV29-1 and TRBJ2-5; 7 bases match TRBD2. J was trimmed by 5 bases and V by 3 bases; bases with no gene match: 9. CDR3 length: 14 residues. In germline, CDR1 is SQVTM, CDR2 ANQGSEA. This chain's CDR3 is CSVEGGTGRETQYF. DNA of the CDR3: TGCAGCGTTGAGGGAGGGACGGGGAGGGAGACCCAGTACTTC.

V and J are TRBV7-9 and TRBJ1-4, with a weak D call TRBD1 (6 bases). Germline V lookup: CDR1 SEHNR, CDR2 FQNEAQ (reference sequence). The length of the CDR3 is 16 residues. V was trimmed by 5 bases and J by 0 bases, leaving 13 bases between them. In DNA form, the CDR3 reads TGTGCCAGCAGCACTAGGGGGGGTACAACTAATGAAAAACTGTTTTTT. Translated: CASSTRGGTTNEKLFF.

This clone was seen a few times. The rearrangement links TRBV7-2 to TRBJ2-7; D uncertain. Trimming took off 1 base at V and 2 bases at J, with 12 bases between the two ends. From germline, CDR1 is SGHTA and CDR2 FQGNSA. The CDR3 sequence is 15 residues long. CDR3 in amino acids: CASSLVPQRAYEQYF. The CDR3 nucleotides read TGTGCCAGCAGCTTAGTTCCCCAACGGGCCTACGAGCAGTACTTC.

The chain uses TRBV2 and TRBJ2-7, with D possibly matching TRBD2 (6 bases). The germline V and J ends were trimmed by 6 bases and 1 base, with 7 bases remaining between them. This CDR3 is 12 amino acids long. Per the germline V gene, CDR1 is SNHLY and CDR2 is FYNNEI. Here the CDR3 DNA reads TGTGCCAGCAGCGGGGGTTCCTACGAGCAGTACTTC. Amino acids: CASSGGSYEQYF.

This clone was found a few times. J is TRBJ1-2 and V is TRBV27; D might be TRBD1 (6 bases). Germline CDR1 reads MNHEY; CDR2 reads SMNVEV (reference sequence). CDR3 length: 15 amino acids. Trimming cost V 5 bases and J 5 bases, with 18 bases left between them. The CDR3 loop reads CASSPSAGALYGYTF. The CDR3 bases are TGTGCCAGCAGTCCATCGGCAGGGGCGCTATATGGCTACACCTTC.

In the case of this clone: The identical CDR3 is also encoded by other nucleotide sequences in the sample. The chain links TRBV5-1 to TRBJ2-7, with D possibly matching TRBD1 (7 bases). Germline V CDR1 and CDR2: SGHRS, YFSETQ. V shed 0 bases and J shed 0 bases, with 10 bases lying between them. The length of the CDR3 is 15 residues. This CDR3 reads CASSLGGTASYEQYF. CDR3 nucleotides: TGCGCCAGCAGCTTGGGCGGGACAGCCTCCTACGAGCAGTACTTC.

This sequence joins TRBV18 and TRBJ1-2; TRBD1 matches 7 bases. Germline CDR1 KGHSH, CDR2 LQKENI. There are 15 residues in the CDR3. V shed 2 bases, J shed 6 bases, and the junction held 9 bases outside the gene matches. This CDR3 is CASSPKRDRQHGYTF. CDR3 nucleotide sequence: TGTGCCAGCTCACCAAAAAGGGACAGACAACATGGCTACACCTTC. The complete variable domain, with remaining parts taken from reference TRBV18 and TRBJ1-2, reads NAGVMQNPRHLVRRRGQEARLRCSPMKGHSHVYWYRQLPEEGLKFMVYLQKENIIDESGMPKERFSAEFPKEGPSILRIQQVVRGDSAAYFCASSPKRDRQHGYTFGSGTRLTVV.

The chain has TRBV7-3 and TRBJ2-7; 10 bases fit TRBD1. The CDR3 spans 15 residues. CDR1 and CDR2 from the germline V gene are SGHTA and FQGTGA. With V trimmed by 3 bases and J by 2 bases, 4 bases remained unmatched. DNA for the CDR3: TGTGCCAGCAGCTTCGCCGGGACAGGGGCCTACGAGCAGTACTTC. Protein sequence: CASSFAGTGAYEQYF.

The rearrangement uses TRBV27 and TRBJ1-2, with D perhaps matching TRBD1 (5 bases). Per germline, CDR1 MNHEY and CDR2 SMNVEV (reference sequence). The CDR3 contains 13 residues. Trimming stripped 3 bases from V and 6 bases from J, with 11 bases between. The CDR3 nucleotides read TGTGCCAGCAGTTTGAACGTACAGGATGGCTACACCTTC. Translation gives CASSLNVQDGYTF.

In this sample, this clone turned up a few times. The rearrangement uses TRBV28 and TRBJ1-2; D is unclear. Deletions cut 10 bases from V and 2 bases from J, with 14 bases between. Germline V gene sequence: CDR1 MDHEN, CDR2 SYDVKM. This CDR3 region has 13 residues. Written as DNA, the CDR3 is TGTGCCACCTCACTAGGCAGAAACTATGGCTACACCTTC. Translation gives CATSLGRNYGYTF.

This clone was recorded only once. This chain connects TRBV5-4 to TRBJ2-1; no clear D gene. The germline gives CDR1 SGHNT, CDR2 YYREEE (reference sequence). The ends were cut back, 0 bases at V and 2 bases at J, with 9 bases in the middle. This CDR3 comprises 15 residues. The CDR3 sequence: CASSLAPGTYNEQFF. The CDR3, as DNA: TGTGCCAGCAGCTTGGCCCCGGGTACCTACAATGAGCAGTTCTTC.

The rearrangement links TRBV6-5 to TRBJ2-3; 8 bases align to TRBD1. Per germline, CDR1 MNHEY and CDR2 SVGAGI. The CDR3 covers 15 residues. With V trimmed by 6 bases and J by 1 base, 6 bases remained unmatched. In nucleotides, the CDR3 is TGTGCCAGCAGCTACAGGGGGTACGGCACAGATACGCAGTATTTT. It is translated as CASSYRGYGTDTQYF.